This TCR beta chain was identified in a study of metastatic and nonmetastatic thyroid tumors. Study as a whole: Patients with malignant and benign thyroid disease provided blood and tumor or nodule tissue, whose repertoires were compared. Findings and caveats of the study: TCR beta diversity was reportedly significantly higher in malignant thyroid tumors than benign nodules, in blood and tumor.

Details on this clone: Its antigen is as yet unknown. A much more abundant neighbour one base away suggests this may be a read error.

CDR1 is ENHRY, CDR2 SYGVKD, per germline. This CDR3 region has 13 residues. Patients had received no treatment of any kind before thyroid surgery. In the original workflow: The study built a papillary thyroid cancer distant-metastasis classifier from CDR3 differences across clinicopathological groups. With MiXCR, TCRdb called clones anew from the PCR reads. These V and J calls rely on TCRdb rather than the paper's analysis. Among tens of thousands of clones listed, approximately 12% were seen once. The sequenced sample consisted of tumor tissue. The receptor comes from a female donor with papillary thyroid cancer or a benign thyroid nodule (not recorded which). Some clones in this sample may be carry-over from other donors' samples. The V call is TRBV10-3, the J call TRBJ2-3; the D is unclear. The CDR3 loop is CAISETSTDTHYF. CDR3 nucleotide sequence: TGTGCCATCAGTGAGACCAGCACAGATACGCATTATTTT.